This T cell receptor (beta chain) was found in a study of cytomegalovirus exposure and HLA in healthy donors. Study-level information: Genotyping showed roughly 77% of about 370 donors falling in the Caucasian-associated ancestry cluster.

Both 60 Vbeta primers and 13 Jbeta primers went into the PCR. TCRdb keeps only in-frame clones here, not all; method: immunoSEQ multiplex PCR. The sample has about 130,000 clones, 76% seen once; the top ten hold roughly 2%. The V gene's germline CDR1 is KGHSH and CDR2 LQKENI. The CDR3 is 16 amino acids. With 5 bases removed from V and 3 bases from J, the gap between germline ends came to 18 bases. Findings and caveats of the study: Most TCR sequences were rare, but some public TCRs occurred in many donors. Per a later analysis, 15,000 to 20,000 TCR beta sequences showed association with HLA alleles at 0.05 false discovery rate. The study dropped some indistinguishable V segments, TRBV6-2 and TRBV6-3 among them.

This clone appeared a single time. Its cognate antigen is unknown. Sequenced input: PBMCs. The chain recombines TRBV18 with TRBJ2-3, with D possibly TRBD2 on 7 matching bases. This receptor was taken from a man over 45 in good health and CMV-seronegative. CDR3 nucleotide sequence: TGTGCCAGCTCATCCCTCTGGGGGGGGCGAACAGATACGCAGTATTTT. This gives the protein CASSSLWGGRTDTQYF.